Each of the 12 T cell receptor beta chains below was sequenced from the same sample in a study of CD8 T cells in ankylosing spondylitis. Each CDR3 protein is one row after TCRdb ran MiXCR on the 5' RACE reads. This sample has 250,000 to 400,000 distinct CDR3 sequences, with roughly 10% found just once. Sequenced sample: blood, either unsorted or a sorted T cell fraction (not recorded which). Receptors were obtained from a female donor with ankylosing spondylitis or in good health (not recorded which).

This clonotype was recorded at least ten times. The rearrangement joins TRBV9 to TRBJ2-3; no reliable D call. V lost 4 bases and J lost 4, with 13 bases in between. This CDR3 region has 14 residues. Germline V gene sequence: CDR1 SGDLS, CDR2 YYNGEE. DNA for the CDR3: TGTGCCAGCAGCTCCGCGAACACAGCAGATACGCAGTATTTT. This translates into CASSSANTADTQYF.

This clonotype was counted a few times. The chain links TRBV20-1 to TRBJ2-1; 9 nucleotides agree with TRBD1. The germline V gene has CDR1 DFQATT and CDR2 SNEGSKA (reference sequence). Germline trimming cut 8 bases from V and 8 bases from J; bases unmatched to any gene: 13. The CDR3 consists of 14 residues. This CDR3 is CSTYPGTGRDEQFF. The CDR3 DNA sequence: TGCAGTACGTACCCCGGGACAGGGAGAGATGAGCAGTTCTTC.

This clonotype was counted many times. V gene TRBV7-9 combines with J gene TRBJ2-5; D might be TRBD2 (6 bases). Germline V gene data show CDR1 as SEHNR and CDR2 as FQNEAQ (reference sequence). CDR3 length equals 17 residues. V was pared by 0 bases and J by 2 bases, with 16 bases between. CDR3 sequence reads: CASSLALTGDPQETQYF. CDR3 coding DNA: TGTGCCAGCAGCTTAGCGCTTACGGGAGACCCGCAAGAGACCCAGTACTTC.

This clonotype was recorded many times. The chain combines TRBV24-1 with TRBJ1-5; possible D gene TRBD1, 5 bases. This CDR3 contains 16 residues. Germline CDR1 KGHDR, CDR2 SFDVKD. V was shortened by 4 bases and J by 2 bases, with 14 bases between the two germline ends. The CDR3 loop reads CATSESQARGNQPQHF. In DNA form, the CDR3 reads TGTGCCACCAGTGAGTCGCAGGCCAGGGGCAATCAGCCCCAGCATTTT.

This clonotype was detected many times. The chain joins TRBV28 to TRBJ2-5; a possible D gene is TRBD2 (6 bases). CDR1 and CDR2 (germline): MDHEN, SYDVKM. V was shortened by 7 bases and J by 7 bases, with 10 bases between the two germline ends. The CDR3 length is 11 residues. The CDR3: CASILRGTQYF. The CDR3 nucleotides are TGTGCCAGCATTCTGCGGGGGACCCAGTACTTC.

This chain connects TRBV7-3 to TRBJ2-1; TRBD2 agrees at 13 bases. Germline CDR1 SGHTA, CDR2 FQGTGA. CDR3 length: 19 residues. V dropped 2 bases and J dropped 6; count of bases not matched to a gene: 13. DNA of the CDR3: TGTGCCAGCAGCTTATTTCCCCGACTCACTAGCGGGGGGGCCAATGAGCAGTTCTTC. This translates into CASSLFPRLTSGGANEQFF.

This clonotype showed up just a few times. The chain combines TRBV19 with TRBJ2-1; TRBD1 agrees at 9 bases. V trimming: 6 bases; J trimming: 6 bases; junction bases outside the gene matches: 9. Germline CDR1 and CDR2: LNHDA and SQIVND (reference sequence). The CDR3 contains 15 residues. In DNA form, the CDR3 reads TGTGCCAGTAGCCCCCTGGACAGGGGCGGCAATGAGCAGTTCTTC. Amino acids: CASSPLDRGGNEQFF.

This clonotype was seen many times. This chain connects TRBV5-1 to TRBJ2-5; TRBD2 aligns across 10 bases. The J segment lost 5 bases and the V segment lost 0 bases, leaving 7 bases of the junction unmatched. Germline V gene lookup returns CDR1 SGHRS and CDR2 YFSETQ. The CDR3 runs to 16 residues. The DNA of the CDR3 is TGCGCCAGCAGCTTGGGTCCTAGCGGGGGCGCGGAGACCCAGTACTTC. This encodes CASSLGPSGGAETQYF.

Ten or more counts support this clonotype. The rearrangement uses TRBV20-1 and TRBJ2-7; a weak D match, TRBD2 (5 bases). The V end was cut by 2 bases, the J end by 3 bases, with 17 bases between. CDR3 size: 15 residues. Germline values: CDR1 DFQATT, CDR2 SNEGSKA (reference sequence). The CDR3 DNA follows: TGCAGTGCTAGATCCCCTGGAACTAGTTACTACGAGCAGTACTTC. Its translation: CSARSPGTSYYEQYF.

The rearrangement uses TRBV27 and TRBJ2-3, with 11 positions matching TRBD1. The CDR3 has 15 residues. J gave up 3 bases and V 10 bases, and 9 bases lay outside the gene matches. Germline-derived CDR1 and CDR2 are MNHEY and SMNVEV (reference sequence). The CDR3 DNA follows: TGTGCCATCGGGACAGGGGGAATGTATACAGATACGCAGTATTTT. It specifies CAIGTGGMYTDTQYF.

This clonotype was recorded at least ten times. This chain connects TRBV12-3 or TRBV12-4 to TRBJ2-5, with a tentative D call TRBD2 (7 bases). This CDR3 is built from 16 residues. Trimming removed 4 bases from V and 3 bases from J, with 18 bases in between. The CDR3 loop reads CASSSPGGPRKETQYF. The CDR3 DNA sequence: TGTGCCAGCAGTTCCCCGGGGGGCCCCAGAAAAGAGACCCAGTACTTC.

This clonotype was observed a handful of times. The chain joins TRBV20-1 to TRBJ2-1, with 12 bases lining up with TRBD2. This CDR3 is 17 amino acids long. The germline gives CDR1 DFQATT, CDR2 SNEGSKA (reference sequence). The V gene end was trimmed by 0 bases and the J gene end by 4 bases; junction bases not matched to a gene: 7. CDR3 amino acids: CSARDRLAGGWYNEQFF. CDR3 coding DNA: TGCAGTGCTAGAGATAGGCTAGCGGGGGGGTGGTACAATGAGCAGTTCTTC.